This T cell receptor beta chain was identified in a study of yellow fever vaccine responses in identical twins. Regarding the study as a whole: Vaccine-induced T cell responses in twins were reportedly observed to appear partly convergent, partly personalized.

Comment on this clonotype: The target antigen is unknown.

One entry per CDR3 protein, called by TCRdb with MiXCR from the RT-PCR reads. The repertoire holds 20,000 to 25,000 distinct CDR3 sequences, with roughly 80% as singletons. This TCR derives from a woman between 18 and 29 years old who received the yellow fever vaccine. This specimen was T cells from blood (PBMCs), unsorted or a sorted subset (not recorded which), taken before or after yellow fever vaccination (not recorded which).

The CDR3 is CASSVTGSTNEQFF. CDR3 nucleotide sequence: TGTGCCAGCAGCGTCACAGGGAGCACCAATGAGCAGTTCTTC. The gene calls are TRBV9 and TRBJ2-1, with D perhaps matching TRBD1 (6 bases). CDR1 and CDR2 from the germline V gene are SGDLS and YYNGEE. V lost 2 bases, J lost 6 bases, and 12 bases lay in between. This CDR3 is 14 amino acids long.